Listed below are T cell receptor beta chains from one sample, sequenced in a study of CD8 T cells in Susac syndrome. Via MiXCR, TCRdb re-called the immunoSEQ multiplex PCR reads, giving one row per CDR3 protein. Here the sample spans some 120,000 distinct CDR3 sequences, about 92% being singletons. The sample comprised CD8+ T cells from PBMCs. These receptors all stem from a human donor with multiple sclerosis. Both conserved end residues are part of each CDR3. A D gene is named only where the DNA matches it firmly. For some rows the clone size is stated as once, few or many, or as a class when expanded; others skip it.

J gene | D gene | V gene | clone size | CDR3 protein | CDR3 DNA
TRBJ2-7 | TRBD2 | TRBV4-1 | once | CASSQGTSVLYEQYF | TGCGCCAGCAGCCAAGGGACTAGCGTCCTCTACGAGCAGTACTTC
TRBJ1-5 | TRBD1 | TRBV19 | NA | CASSRKDRVRNQPQHF | TGTGCCAGTAGTAGAAAGGACAGGGTTCGCAATCAGCCCCAGCATTTT
TRBJ2-5 | NA | TRBV9 | NA | CASSNSWVGPQETQYF | TGTGCCAGCAGTAATTCCTGGGTAGGACCCCAAGAGACCCAGTACTTC
TRBJ2-5 | TRBD2 | TRBV9 | NA | CASSVAGGTQETQYF | TGTGCCAGCAGCGTAGCGGGGGGGACTCAAGAGACCCAGTACTTC
TRBJ2-3 | NA | TRBV5-6 | once | CASTGGWQGLDTQYF | TGTGCCAGCACCGGCGGTTGGCAGGGATTGGATACGCAGTATTTT
TRBJ2-3 | TRBD1 | TRBV6-6 | NA | CASTYGHRGGTDTQYF | TGTGCCAGCACCTACGGACACAGGGGAGGCACAGATACGCAGTATTTT
TRBJ2-1 | NA | TRBV12-3/TRBV12-4 | NA | CASGPGNEQFF | TGTGCCAGCGGACCGGGGAATGAGCAGTTCTTC
TRBJ1-1 | NA | TRBV27 | NA | CASSFLGGGTEAFF | TGTGCCAGCAGTTTTCTAGGGGGGGGCACTGAAGCTTTCTTT
TRBJ2-7 | NA | TRBV5-1 | NA | CASSLGGSGRLTYEQYF | TGCGCCAGCAGCCTGGGGGGCAGTGGCAGGTTAACCTACGAGCAGTACTTC
TRBJ2-5 | NA | TRBV5-5 | NA | CASSLGWRELETQYF | TGTGCCAGCAGCTTGGGGTGGAGGGAGTTGGAGACCCAGTACTTC
TRBJ2-3 | TRBD1 | TRBV9 | once | CASSVTGASTDTQYF | TGTGCCAGCAGCGTTACAGGGGCGAGCACAGATACGCAGTATTTT
TRBJ2-7 | NA | TRBV2 | NA | CASSEKTPKTLSYEQYF | TGTGCCAGCAGTGAAAAGACACCGAAAACTCTTTCCTACGAGCAGTACTTC
TRBJ1-5 | NA | TRBV4-1 | once | CASSQGYNQPQHF | TGCGCCAGCAGCCAGGGCTACAATCAGCCCCAGCATTTT
TRBJ2-3 | NA | TRBV11-2 | NA | CASSSTGVPDTQYF | TGTGCCAGCAGCTCGACGGGGGTCCCAGATACGCAGTATTTT
TRBJ2-7 | NA | TRBV7-9 | NA | CASSDRTVTYEQYF | TGTGCCAGCAGCGACAGGACAGTCACCTACGAGCAGTACTTC
TRBJ1-5 | TRBD1 | TRBV2 | NA | CASSRQGALNQPQHF | TGTGCCAGCAGTAGACAGGGGGCTCTCAATCAGCCCCAGCATTTT
TRBJ2-1 | TRBD2 | TRBV20-1 | NA | CSARGLAGGPGEQFF | TGCAGTGCTAGGGGACTAGCGGGGGGGCCCGGTGAGCAGTTCTTC
TRBJ1-5 | TRBD1 | TRBV29-1 | NA | CSVIQGGSNQPQHF | TGCAGCGTTATTCAGGGGGGTAGCAATCAGCCCCAGCATTTT
TRBJ2-7 | NA | TRBV7-9 | NA | CASSSLARGDEQYF | TGTGCCAGCAGTTCACTGGCCCGGGGCGACGAGCAGTACTTC
TRBJ1-2 | NA | TRBV5-1 | NA | CASSFSRMAHYGYTF | TGCGCCAGCAGCTTTTCACGGATGGCGCACTATGGCTACACCTTC
TRBJ2-3 | NA | TRBV11-3 | NA | CASSLRDPGPTDTQYF | TGTGCCAGCAGCCTAAGGGACCCGGGCCCCACAGATACGCAGTATTTT
TRBJ2-5 | NA | TRBV11-2 | NA | CASSRNVAGETQYF | TGTGCCAGCAGCCGGAACGTGGCCGGGGAGACCCAGTACTTC